This T cell receptor (beta chain) derives from a study of T cell repertoires in cytomegalovirus infection. Overall study: An indication of both CMV infection and matching HLA type came from public TCR beta signatures.

Per germline, CDR1 SGHTA and CDR2 FQGNSA. The CDR3 has 12 amino acids. Trimming removed 4 bases from V and 6 bases from J, with 9 bases in between. MiXCR was run by TCRdb on the reads, yielding one entry per CDR3 protein. The sample records about 900,000 distinct CDR3 sequences, 31% being singletons. Study findings and constraints: Identification of carriers of CMV plus the relevant HLA was performed using cumulative public TCR beta family frequency.

As for this clonotype: Antigen: not known.

This TCR derives from a human donor in good health (CMV status not recorded). Some clones in this sample may be carry-over from other donors' samples. J is TRBJ2-5 and V is TRBV7-2, with no clear D. The sample consisted of cultured CD8+ T cells from PBMCs, taken from culture after CMV antigen stimulation. The DNA of the CDR3 is TGTGCCAGCAGCTCCGTTAGAAAGACCCAGTACTTC. Protein: CASSSVRKTQYF. The full variable domain, with the rest looked up from reference TRBV7-2 and TRBJ2-5, is GAGVSQSPSNKVTEKGKDVELRCDPISGHTALYWYRQSLGQGLEFLIYFQGNSAPDKSGLPSDRFSAERTGGSVSTLTIQRTQQEDSAVYLCASSSVRKTQYFGPGTRLLVL.